The 23 T cell receptor beta chains below all came from one sample that was sequenced in a study of T cells expressing NK-cell markers. From the 5' RACE reads, TCRdb lists one entry per CDR3 protein and no DNA. This sample carries roughly 390,000 distinct CDR3 sequences, with roughly 5.2% going to the ten biggest clones. The specimen was blood T cells: a sorted CD56 or NKG2C T cell subset, CD4+ or CD8+ T cells, or bulk PBMC T cells (not recorded which). These receptors were collected from a man aged 18 to 69 in good health.

The chain carries TRBV27 and TRBJ2-7; absent DNA, TCRdb's TRBD2 call cannot be checked. Germline values: CDR1 MNHEY, CDR2 SMNVEV (reference sequence). This CDR3 spans 15 amino acids. The CDR3 reads CASRSRLAGGSEQYF.

The chain couples TRBV5-1 to TRBJ1-1; TCRdb selects TRBD1, and the lack of DNA leaves this call unchecked. CDR1 and CDR2 from the germline V gene are SGHRS and YFSETQ. The CDR3 spans 12 residues. The CDR3 here is CASSPHPSLAFF.

The CDR3 loop reads CASSLSTGVSNEQFF. The V and J genes are TRBV3-1 and TRBJ2-1; TCRdb reports TRBD1, a call that lacks DNA to check it against. The CDR3 is 15 residues long. CDR1 LGHDT and CDR2 YNNKEL come from the germline V gene (reference sequence).

The V gene is TRBV9, the J gene TRBJ1-3; no DNA is available, so the TRBD1 call from TCRdb remains unchecked. Looked up from germline, CDR1 is SGDLS and CDR2 is YYNGEE. The CDR3 is made up of 15 amino acids. The CDR3 protein is CASSVAGEPGNTIYF.

The J gene is TRBJ2-3, the V gene TRBV27; TCRdb calls TRBD2, which cannot be checked without DNA. CDR1 and CDR2 from the germline V gene are MNHEY and SMNVEV (reference sequence). CDR3 size: 19 residues. CDR3 sequence reads: CASSIPRLAEDRDTDTQYF.

This chain connects TRBV6-2 or TRBV6-3 to TRBJ2-1; TCRdb outputs TRBD1, but without DNA this stays unchecked. CDR3 length: 17 amino acids. Germline CDR1 is MNHEY and CDR2 is SVGEGT. CDR3 loop: CASSWAFSGASDNEQFF.

The chain is built from TRBV5-1 and TRBJ2-7; no DNA is available, so the TRBD2 call from TCRdb remains unchecked. This CDR3 is built from 17 residues. Germline V gene data show CDR1 as SGHRS and CDR2 as YFSETQ. The CDR3 region is CASSQRPGIPPSYEQYF.

The J gene is TRBJ1-3, the V gene TRBV11-2. Germline V CDR1 and CDR2: SGHAT, FQNNGV. This CDR3 spans 15 amino acids. This chain's CDR3 is CASSQFPAPGNTIYF.

The V call is TRBV7-7, the J call TRBJ2-5; the TCRdb D gene call, TRBD1, has no DNA to confirm it. The V gene's germline CDR1 is SSHAT and CDR2 FNYEAQ (reference sequence). The CDR3 length is 14 residues. The CDR3 reads CASSASRGQETQYF.

The rearrangement uses TRBV12-5 and TRBJ2-2. The CDR3 loop spans 15 amino acids. CDR1 and CDR2 from the germline V gene are LGHNT and FRNRAP. CDR3 in amino acids: CASGLVLGETGELFF. The entire variable domain, with the rest obtained from reference TRBV12-5 and TRBJ2-2, is as follows: DARVTQTPRHKVTEMGQEVTMRCQPILGHNTVFWYRQTMMQGLELLAYFRNRAPLDDSGMPKDRFSAEMPDATLATLKIQPSEPRDSAVYFCASGLVLGETGELFFGEGSRLTVL.

V and J are TRBV3-1 and TRBJ2-5; without DNA, the TCRdb call of TRBD1 cannot be checked. The germline V gene encodes CDR1 LGHDT and CDR2 YNNKEL (reference sequence). This CDR3 contains 15 residues. CDR3 residues: CASSQATGVQETQYF.

The gene calls are TRBV4-1 and TRBJ1-1; TCRdb lists TRBD1, though no DNA is available to test this call. Germline-derived CDR1 and CDR2 are MGHRA and YSYEKL. The CDR3 is made up of 17 amino acids. CDR3 sequence reads: CASSQGMGTGGRTEAFF.

This rearrangement joins TRBV7-3 to TRBJ2-5; there is no DNA to check the TCRdb D call of TRBD2. The CDR3 spans 15 residues. Germline V CDR1 and CDR2: SGHTA, FQGTGA. The CDR3 protein is CASSLTQRAGETQYF.

The chain employs TRBV6-1 and TRBJ1-5; TCRdb's D call, TRBD1, is unchecked because there is no DNA. The CDR3 covers 15 residues. CDR1 and CDR2 (germline): MNHNS, SASEGT. The CDR3 here is CASADQGLSNQPQHF.

This sequence joins TRBV28 and TRBJ2-3; TCRdb selects TRBD1, and the lack of DNA leaves this call unchecked. Germline loops: CDR1 MDHEN, CDR2 SYDVKM. The CDR3 extends over 13 amino acids. The CDR3 region is CASKTGGTDTQYF.

The chain recombines TRBV5-5 with TRBJ2-5; TCRdb outputs TRBD1, but without DNA this stays unchecked. From germline, CDR1 is SGHKS and CDR2 YYEKEE (reference sequence). This CDR3 spans 14 amino acids. This CDR3 is CASSYLARRETQYF.

Here the CDR3 reads CASRPAFGELFF. The chain employs TRBV19 and TRBJ2-2; absent DNA, TCRdb's TRBD2 call cannot be checked. The CDR3 spans 12 residues. Germline V gene lookup returns CDR1 LNHDA and CDR2 SQIVND (reference sequence).

The chain joins TRBV6-1 to TRBJ2-7; TCRdb names TRBD1, which stays unverified in the absence of DNA. The CDR3 spans 16 residues. In germline, CDR1 is MNHNS, CDR2 SASEGT. CDR3 in amino acids: CASRPRRQHSSYEQYF.

The chain has TRBV4-2 and TRBJ2-3; lacking DNA, the TRBD2 call made by TCRdb goes unchecked. The CDR3 runs to 16 residues. Germline V lookup: CDR1 LGHNA, CDR2 YNFKEQ. CDR3 sequence: CASSQAGLAGGDTQYF.

V is TRBV28 and J is TRBJ1-4; TCRdb selects TRBD1, and the lack of DNA leaves this call unchecked. Germline values: CDR1 MDHEN, CDR2 SYDVKM. The CDR3 totals 15 residues. The CDR3 loop reads CASSWDRGKYEKLFF.

The chain joins TRBV18 to TRBJ2-7. Germline lookup yields CDR1 KGHSH and CDR2 LQKENI. This CDR3 contains 14 residues. This chain's CDR3 is CASSPQRLSYEQYF.

The chain is built from TRBV5-5 and TRBJ2-1; the D call of TRBD1 rests on TCRdb alone, since no DNA is present to check it. The germline CDR1 and CDR2 sequences are SGHKS and YYEKEE (reference sequence). This CDR3 has 16 amino acids. CDR3 in amino acids: CASSSEPGGVYNEQFF.

The V gene is TRBV9, the J gene TRBJ2-2; TCRdb picks TRBD2, but there is no DNA to check that call. The germline V gene has CDR1 SGDLS and CDR2 YYNGEE. The CDR3 runs to 17 residues. The CDR3 loop reads CASSASGGASNTGELFF.